These 18 T cell receptor beta chains came from one sample sequenced in a study of T-cell memory formation after mild COVID-19. TCRdb itself ran the 5' RACE reads through MiXCR, one entry per CDR3 protein. The sample contains 200,000 to 250,000 distinct CDR3 sequences, over 9.5% of which appear only once. The sequenced sample consisted of PBMCs or a T cell subset sorted from them (not recorded which). These receptors were collected from a young man who had mild COVID-19 (a few samples of this study predate the infection). Cell type and time point are not known.

This clonotype has at least ten counts. The rearrangement uses TRBV4-1 and TRBJ2-7; the D gene is possibly TRBD2 (7 bases). V shed 4 bases and J shed 5 bases, with 18 bases lying between them. CDR3 size: 15 residues. Germline values: CDR1 MGHRA, CDR2 YSYEKL. CDR3 DNA: TGCGCCAGCAGCCCCCAATACGGGGGGCTGGACGAGCAGTACTTC. Its translation: CASSPQYGGLDEQYF.

This clonotype was observed a few times. The chain combines TRBV29-1 with TRBJ2-7; D gene unclear. The germline V and J ends were trimmed by 4 bases and 5 bases, with 12 bases remaining between them. CDR1 and CDR2 (germline): SQVTM, ANQGSEA. The CDR3 totals 12 residues. The CDR3 spells CSVGTPFDEQYF. The CDR3 DNA is TGCAGCGTTGGGACCCCATTTGACGAGCAGTACTTC.

The chain combines TRBV20-1 with TRBJ2-3; D is possibly TRBD2 (6 bases). CDR1 and CDR2 (germline): DFQATT, SNEGSKA (reference sequence). CDR3 length: 14 amino acids. Trimming took off 6 bases at V and 2 bases at J, with 15 bases between the two ends. CDR3 loop: CSALGLTNTDTQYF. For the CDR3, the DNA is TGCAGTGCCCTGGGACTTACCAACACAGATACGCAGTATTTT.

This clonotype was seen at least ten times. The V and J genes are TRBV20-1 and TRBJ2-3; tentatively, D is TRBD2 (6 bases). From germline, CDR1 is DFQATT and CDR2 SNEGSKA (reference sequence). The CDR3 is 13 residues long. V was trimmed by 6 bases and J by 3 bases, leaving 13 bases between them. The CDR3, as DNA: TGCAGTGCGAGGGCTGGAGGGACAGATACGCAGTATTTT. As protein: CSARAGGTDTQYF.

The sample holds a few counts of this clonotype. J is TRBJ1-2 and V is TRBV27, with 8 positions matching TRBD1. Germline CDR1 is MNHEY and CDR2 is SMNVEV (reference sequence). J was trimmed by 4 bases and V by 6 bases; bases with no gene match: 13. CDR3 length: 16 amino acids. Here the CDR3 DNA reads TGTGCCAGCAGCCCAGATACAGGGGGTGTAGGCTATGGCTACACCTTC. This codes for CASSPDTGGVGYGYTF.

This clonotype came up a few times. V is TRBV6-9 and J is TRBJ2-7; weak D call: TRBD1 (5 bases). Germline V gene sequence: CDR1 MNHGY, CDR2 SVAAGI. The CDR3 is 11 residues long. Trimming took 6 bases from V and 2 from J, leaving 5 bases between them. The CDR3 reads CASRDTYEQYV. DNA for the CDR3: TGTGCCAGCAGGGACACCTACGAGCAGTACGTC.

J is TRBJ2-3 and V is TRBV7-2, with TRBD2 matching over 14 bases. The V segment lost 5 bases and the J segment 2 bases; nucleotides outside the gene matches: 9. This CDR3 region has 18 residues. From germline, CDR1 is SGHTA and CDR2 FQGNSA. CDR3: CASSNAWTSGGYTDTQYF. CDR3 nucleotides: TGTGCCAGCAGCAATGCTTGGACTAGCGGGGGGTACACAGATACGCAGTATTTT.

The chain links TRBV18 to TRBJ2-1; 11 positions agree with TRBD1. Germline lookup yields CDR1 KGHSH and CDR2 LQKENI. Trimming took 3 bases from V and 8 from J; bases not matched to a gene: 9. The CDR3 length is 16 residues. The CDR3 loop is CASSPFGQGAPYEQFF. The DNA for the CDR3 is TGTGCCAGCTCACCCTTTGGACAGGGGGCCCCGTATGAGCAGTTCTTC.

This clonotype was counted a single time. V is TRBV7-2 and J is TRBJ2-3; D remains ambiguous. The CDR3 is 14 residues long. Trimming left V 2 bases short and J 2 bases short, with 8 bases between. CDR1 is SGHTA and CDR2 is FQGNSA in the germline V gene. The CDR3 region has the DNA TGTGCCAGCAGCTTAAGTCGGGCCACAGATACGCAGTATTTT. It translates to CASSLSRATDTQYF.

This sequence joins TRBV10-3 and TRBJ2-6; D may match TRBD1 or TRBD2 (7 bases each). This CDR3 has 17 amino acids. The germline V and J ends were trimmed by 4 bases and 0 bases, with 13 bases remaining between them. Germline CDR1 is ENHRY and CDR2 is SYGVKD. CDR3 nucleotides: TGTGCCATCAGTGGGAGGGAGGGGGCCTCTGGGGCCAACGTCCTGACTTTC. This sequence encodes CAISGREGASGANVLTF.

Concerning this clonotype: A much larger clone is a single base away; this may be a read error. The gene calls are TRBV12-3 or TRBV12-4 and TRBJ2-3, with 8 bases that match TRBD2. The CDR3 is 13 amino acids. The CDR3 bases are TGTGTCAACGAGCGGGGGCAAGCAGATACGCAGTATTTT. Translation: CVNERGQADTQYF.

This clonotype was counted only a few times. The rearrangement uses TRBV7-9 and TRBJ1-2; D gene ambiguous. Germline values: CDR1 SEHNR, CDR2 FQNEAQ (reference sequence). The ends were cut back, 2 bases at V and 8 bases at J, with 9 bases in the middle. This CDR3 has 12 amino acids. CDR3 nucleotides: TGTGCCAGCAGCTTATCGGAGGTGGGCTACACCTTC. Translation gives CASSLSEVGYTF. Full variable domain (remainder filled in from reference TRBV7-9 and TRBJ1-2): DTGVSQNPRHKITKRGQNVTFRCDPISEHNRLYWYRQTLGQGPEFLTYFQNEAQLEKSRLLSDRFSAERPKGSFSTLEIQRTEQGDSAMYLCASSLSEVGYTFGSGTRLTVV.

In its sample, this clonotype was seen a few times. The V and J genes are TRBV5-4 and TRBJ1-3, with 10 bases aligning to TRBD1. The J segment lost 0 bases and the V segment lost 4 bases, leaving 7 bases of the junction unmatched. The CDR3 runs to 17 residues. Germline V CDR1 and CDR2: SGHNT, YYREEE (reference sequence). CDR3 nucleotides: TGTGCCAGCAGCACCGGGACAGGGGACCCCTCTGGAAACACCATATATTTT. This translates into CASSTGTGDPSGNTIYF. The full variable domain, rest sourced from reference TRBV5-4 and TRBJ1-3, is ETGVTQSPTHLIKTRGQQVTLRCSSQSGHNTVSWYQQALGQGPQFIFQYYREEENGRGNFPPRFSGLQFPNYSSELNVNALELDDSALYLCASSTGTGDPSGNTIYFGEGSWLTVV.

The chain has TRBV20-1 and TRBJ2-1; the match to TRBD2 covers 7 bases. The CDR3 length is 14 residues. The V and J ends lost 3 bases and 3 bases, in that order; junction bases with no gene match: 5. Germline lookup yields CDR1 DFQATT and CDR2 SNEGSKA (reference sequence). CDR3 sequence (DNA): TGCAGTGCTAGTATAGCGGGTGTCTACAATGAGCAGTTCTTC. It encodes CSASIAGVYNEQFF.

CDR3 sequence reads: CASSQDGIRRNTGELFF. DNA of the CDR3: TGCGCCAGCAGCCAAGATGGGATCAGGAGGAACACCGGGGAGCTGTTTTTT. The chain has TRBV4-1 and TRBJ2-2; D remains unclear. Trimming took 0 bases from V and 1 from J, leaving 12 bases between them. The CDR3 extends over 17 amino acids. Germline CDR1 reads MGHRA; CDR2 reads YSYEKL.

In its sample, this clonotype was seen many times. The chain combines TRBV7-2 with TRBJ2-5; 9 bases match TRBD1. CDR1 and CDR2 from the germline V gene are SGHTA and FQGNSA. V dropped 5 bases and J dropped 5; count of bases not matched to a gene: 9. The CDR3 contains 15 residues. The CDR3 here is CASSTNRGPEETQYF. The CDR3, as DNA: TGTGCCAGCAGCACCAACAGGGGGCCGGAGGAGACCCAGTACTTC.

This chain links TRBV6-6 with TRBJ1-5; D uncertain. V was clipped by 8 bases and J by 0 bases, with 11 bases between them. The CDR3 has 14 amino acids. CDR1 is MNHNY, CDR2 SVGAGI, per germline (reference sequence). CDR3 amino acids: CASGPSDSNQPQHF. In nucleotides, the CDR3 is TGTGCCAGCGGACCCTCGGATAGCAATCAGCCCCAGCATTTT.

This clonotype was counted only a few times. V is TRBV7-3 and J is TRBJ2-1; D uncertain. CDR1 is SGHTA, CDR2 FQGTGA, per germline. V was shortened by 2 bases and J by 9 bases, with 11 bases between the two germline ends. The CDR3 runs 13 residues. DNA for the CDR3: TGTGCCAGCAGCTTAGGGTGGGCCTCTGAGCAGTTCTTC. Its protein product is CASSLGWASEQFF.